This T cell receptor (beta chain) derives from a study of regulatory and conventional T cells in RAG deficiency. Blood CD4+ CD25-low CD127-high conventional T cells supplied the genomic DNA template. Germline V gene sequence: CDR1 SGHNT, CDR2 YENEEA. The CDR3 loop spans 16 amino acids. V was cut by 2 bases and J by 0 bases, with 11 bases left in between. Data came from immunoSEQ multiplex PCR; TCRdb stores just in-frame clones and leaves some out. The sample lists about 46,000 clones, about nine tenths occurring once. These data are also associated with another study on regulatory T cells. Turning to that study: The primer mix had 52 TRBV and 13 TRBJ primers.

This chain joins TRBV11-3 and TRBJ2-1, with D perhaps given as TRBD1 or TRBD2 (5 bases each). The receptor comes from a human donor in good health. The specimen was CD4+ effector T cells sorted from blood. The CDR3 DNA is TGTGCCAGCAGCTTAATGGGACCGAGCTCCTACAATGAGCAGTTCTTC. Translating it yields CASSLMGPSSYNEQFF.